This TCR beta chain is from a study of blood T cell repertoires in COVID-19. Study information: Donors in the United States, Italy and Spain gave samples during acute or convalescent COVID-19. Nucleic acid was either cDNA or gDNA, and it came from T cells, B-cell-depleted T cells, or PBMCs.

Authors' analysis steps: Researchers report that nucleated cell counts were estimated from reference gene primer amplification. The assay was immunoSEQ multiplex PCR, and TCRdb's table has in-frame clones only and misses some. V, J and clone size reflect that table, while D and trimming were determined from the DNA. The sample has roughly 230,000 clones, approximately 82% seen once. V was clipped by 4 bases and J by 5 bases; unmatched bases: 4. The CDR3 loop spans 14 amino acids. CDR1 is SGHTA and CDR2 is FQGNSA in the germline V gene. Comment on this clone: This specimen includes other DNA sequences encoding the same CDR3.

The sequenced sample consisted of peripheral blood. The sequence was collected from a man aged 35 to 55 with active or convalescent COVID-19. The V gene is TRBV7-2, the J gene TRBJ1-1, with 10 bases lining up with TRBD1. CDR3 nucleotide sequence: TGTGCCAGCAGCTGGGGACAGGGGAGGACTGAAGCTTTCTTT. Amino acids: CASSWGQGRTEAFF.